This TCR beta chain was sequenced for a study of blood T cells in healthy people across ages. Then a second PCR, running about 7 to 11 cycles, was carried out with a sample-barcoded 5' primer and a J-beta primer mix. A tag from a template-switch adaptor with 12 random nucleotides marked each cDNA molecule. Every sample produced at least 3 million CDR3-containing paired-end reads. Via MiXCR, TCRdb re-called the 5' RACE reads, giving one row per CDR3 protein. This sample yields about 970,000 distinct CDR3 sequences, of which just over 50% are seen a single time; 20% to 25% belongs to the top ten. Per the germline V gene, CDR1 is MDHEN and CDR2 is SYDVKM. V lost 3 bases, J lost 6 bases, and 5 bases lay in between. This CDR3 has 12 amino acids. Each sample provided at least 5.5 micrograms of extracted total RNA.

The material sequenced was blood. The chain employs TRBV28 and TRBJ2-2; D uncertain. The clonotype comes from a woman aged 55-70 years in good health. Here the CDR3 DNA reads TGTGCCAGCAGTTTGGTAGCCGGGGAGCTGTTTTTT. Translating it yields CASSLVAGELFF.